This paragraph covers one T cell receptor gamma chain sequence. What this receptor recognizes is not known. The input lacks base qualities; no much larger clone sits a single base away. Receptors were amplified or captured by RT-PCR. The data were produced on an Illumina MiSeq. TCRdb called clones afresh from the public reads with CATT; identical DNA rows were later merged. The table for this sample lists over 4,500 gamma-chain clones; approximately 20% of them were counted only once. The leading ten clones occupy 3.5% to 4% of the sample. At the junction V is shortened by 6 bases and J by 1 base; bases outside the gene matches: 6. Per the germline V gene (reference sequence), GITISATS is the CDR1 and ISYDGTV is the CDR2. The CDR3, cysteine through phenylalanine, is 13 amino acids long. Here the CDR3 DNA is all that survives: 39 bases in frame from base 1. The data stem from a study of gamma-delta T cells after stem cell transplantation (TCRdb year 2016).

The sequence came from a human donor. It is not recorded whose cells these are; they may come from a transplant donor. The sequencing input was gamma-delta T cells. Recombination connected TRGV9 to TRGJ1 or TRGJ2. The sequence in DNA is TGTGCCTTGTGGCGCCAAAATTATTATAAGAAACTCTTT. It translates as CALWRQNYYKKLF.